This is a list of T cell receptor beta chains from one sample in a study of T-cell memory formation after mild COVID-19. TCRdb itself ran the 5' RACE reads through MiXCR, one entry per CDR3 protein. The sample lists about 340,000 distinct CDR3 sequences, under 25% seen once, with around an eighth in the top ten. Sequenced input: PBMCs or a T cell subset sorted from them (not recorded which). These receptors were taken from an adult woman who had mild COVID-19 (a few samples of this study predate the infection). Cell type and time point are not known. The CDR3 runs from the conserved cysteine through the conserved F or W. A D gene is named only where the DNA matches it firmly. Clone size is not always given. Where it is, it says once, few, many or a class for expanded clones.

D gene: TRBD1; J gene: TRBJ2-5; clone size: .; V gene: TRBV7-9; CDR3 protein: CASSSGQGVQETQYF; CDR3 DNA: TGTGCCAGCAGCTCGGGACAGGGGGTCCAAGAGACCCAGTACTTC
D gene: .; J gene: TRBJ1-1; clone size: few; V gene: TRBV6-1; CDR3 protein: CASSDAPPYFEAFF; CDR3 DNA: TGTGCCAGCAGTGATGCCCCTCCTTATTTTGAAGCTTTCTTT
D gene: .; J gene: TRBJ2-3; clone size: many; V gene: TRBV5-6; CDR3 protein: CASSLFGQSTDTQYF; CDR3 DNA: TGTGCCAGCAGCTTGTTCGGACAGAGCACAGATACGCAGTATTTT
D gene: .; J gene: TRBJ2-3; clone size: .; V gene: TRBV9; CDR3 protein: CATGGASTDTQYF; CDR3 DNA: TGTGCCACCGGCGGGGCGAGCACAGATACGCAGTATTTT
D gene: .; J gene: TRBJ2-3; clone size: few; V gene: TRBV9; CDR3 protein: CASSGLPPGTDTQYF; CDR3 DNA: TGTGCCAGCAGCGGGCTTCCCCCAGGCACAGATACGCAGTATTTT
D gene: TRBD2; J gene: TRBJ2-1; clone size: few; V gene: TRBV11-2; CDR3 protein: CASGIAGGPGNEQFF; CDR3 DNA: TGTGCCAGCGGAATAGCGGGAGGGCCGGGAAATGAGCAGTTCTTC
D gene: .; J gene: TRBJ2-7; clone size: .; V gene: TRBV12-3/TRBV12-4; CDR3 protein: CASSFRHSYEQYF; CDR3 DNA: TGTGCCAGCAGTTTCCGGCACTCCTACGAGCAGTACTTC
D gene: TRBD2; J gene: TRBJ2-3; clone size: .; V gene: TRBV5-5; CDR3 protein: CASSLWASGGASDTQYF; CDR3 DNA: TGTGCCAGCAGCTTGTGGGCTAGCGGGGGGGCCTCAGATACGCAGTATTTT
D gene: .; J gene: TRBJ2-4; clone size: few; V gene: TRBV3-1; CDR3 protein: CASSQDRYIQYF; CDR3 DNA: TGTGCCAGCAGCCAAGATCGGTACATTCAGTACTTC
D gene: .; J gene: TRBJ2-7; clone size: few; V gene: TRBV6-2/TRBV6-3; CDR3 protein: CASSPRLEVGEQYF; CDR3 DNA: TGTGCCAGCAGTCCCCGACTAGAGGTGGGTGAGCAGTACTTC
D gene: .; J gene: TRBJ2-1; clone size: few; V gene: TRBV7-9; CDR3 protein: CASSLGTVQFF; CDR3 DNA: TGTGCCAGCAGCTTAGGGACAGTGCAGTTCTTC
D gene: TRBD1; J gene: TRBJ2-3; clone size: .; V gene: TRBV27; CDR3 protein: CASSPMTGATQYF; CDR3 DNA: TGTGCCAGCAGCCCCATGACAGGGGCAACGCAGTATTTT
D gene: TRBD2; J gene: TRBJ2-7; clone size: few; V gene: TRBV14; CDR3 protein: CASSFGLAGVTTYEQYF; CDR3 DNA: TGTGCCAGCAGTTTCGGACTAGCGGGGGTAACCACCTACGAGCAGTACTTC
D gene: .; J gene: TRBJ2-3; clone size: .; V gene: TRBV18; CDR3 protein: CASSQAEGLSTDTQYF; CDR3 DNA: TGTGCCAGCTCGCAGGCGGAGGGACTGAGCACAGATACGCAGTATTTT
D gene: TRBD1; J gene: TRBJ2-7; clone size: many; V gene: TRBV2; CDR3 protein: CASNLDRGNSYEQYF; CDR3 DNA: TGTGCCAGCAACCTCGACAGGGGGAATTCCTACGAGCAGTACTTC
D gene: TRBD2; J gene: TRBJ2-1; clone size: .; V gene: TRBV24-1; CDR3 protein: CATSDSGLGYNEQFF; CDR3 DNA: TGTGCCACCAGTGATTCAGGACTAGGGTACAATGAGCAGTTCTTC
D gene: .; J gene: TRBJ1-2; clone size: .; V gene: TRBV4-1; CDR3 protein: CASSQGGGVYGYTF; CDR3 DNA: TGCGCCAGCAGCCAAGGTGGGGGCGTCTATGGCTACACCTTC
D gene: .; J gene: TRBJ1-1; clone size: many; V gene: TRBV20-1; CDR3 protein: CSAKQMGVDTEAFF; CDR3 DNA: TGCAGTGCTAAACAGATGGGGGTGGACACTGAAGCTTTCTTT
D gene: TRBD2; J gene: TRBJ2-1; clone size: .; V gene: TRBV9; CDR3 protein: CASSMGLAGSYNEQFF; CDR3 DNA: TGTGCCAGCAGCATGGGACTAGCGGGCTCCTACAATGAGCAGTTCTTC
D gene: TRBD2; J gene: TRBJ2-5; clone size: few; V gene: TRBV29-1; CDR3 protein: CSVDGGARETQYF; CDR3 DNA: TGCAGCGTTGACGGGGGGGCCCGGGAGACCCAGTACTTC
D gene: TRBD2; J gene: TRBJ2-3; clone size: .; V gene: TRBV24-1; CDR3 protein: CATSFAGDTDTQYF; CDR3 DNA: TGTGCCACCAGTTTTGCGGGAGACACAGATACGCAGTATTTT
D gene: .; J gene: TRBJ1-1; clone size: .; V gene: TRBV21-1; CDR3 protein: CASSKHLRTPNTEAFF; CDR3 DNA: TGTGCCAGCAGCAAACACCTCCGGACACCTAACACTGAAGCTTTCTTT
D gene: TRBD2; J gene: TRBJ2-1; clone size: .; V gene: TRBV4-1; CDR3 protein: CASSQMTSGDNEQFF; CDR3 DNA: TGCGCCAGCAGCCAAATGACTAGCGGGGACAATGAGCAGTTCTTC
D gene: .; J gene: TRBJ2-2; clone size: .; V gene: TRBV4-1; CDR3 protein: CASSQEVENTGELFF; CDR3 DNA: TGCGCCAGCAGCCAAGAGGTAGAGAACACCGGGGAGCTGTTTTTT
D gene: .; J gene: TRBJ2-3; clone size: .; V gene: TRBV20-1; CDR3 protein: CSAGARTKTDTQYF; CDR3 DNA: TGCAGTGCCGGCGCTAGGACTAAGACAGATACGCAGTATTTT
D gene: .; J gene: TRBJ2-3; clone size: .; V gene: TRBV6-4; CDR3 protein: CASSDSRDLNTQYF; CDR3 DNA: TGTGCCAGCAGTGACTCCCGGGACCTTAATACGCAGTATTTT
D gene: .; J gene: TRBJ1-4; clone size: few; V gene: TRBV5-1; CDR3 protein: CASSWGPGLIRSEKLFF; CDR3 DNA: TGCGCCAGCAGCTGGGGTCCGGGACTTATTCGGTCAGAAAAACTGTTTTTT
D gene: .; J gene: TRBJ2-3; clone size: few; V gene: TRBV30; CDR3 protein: CAWSGGTRDTQYF; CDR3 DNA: TGTGCCTGGAGTGGAGGGACCCGGGATACGCAGTATTTT
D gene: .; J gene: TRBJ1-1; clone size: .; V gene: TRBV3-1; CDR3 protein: CASSPTQTGLNTEAFF; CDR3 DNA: TGTGCCAGCAGCCCGACCCAGACAGGCCTGAACACTGAAGCTTTCTTT
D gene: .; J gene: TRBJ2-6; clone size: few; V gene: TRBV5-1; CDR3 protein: CASNLRGATGANVLTF; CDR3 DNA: TGCGCCAGCAACCTGAGAGGAGCCACTGGGGCCAACGTCCTGACTTTC
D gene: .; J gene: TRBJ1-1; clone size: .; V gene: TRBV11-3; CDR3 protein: CASSFAGLNTEAFF; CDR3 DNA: TGTGCCAGCAGCTTTGCAGGGCTGAACACTGAAGCTTTCTTT
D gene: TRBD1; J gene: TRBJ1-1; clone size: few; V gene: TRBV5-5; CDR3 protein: CASSRGTVSSEAFF; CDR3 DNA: TGTGCCAGCAGCCGAGGGACAGTTTCCTCTGAAGCTTTCTTT
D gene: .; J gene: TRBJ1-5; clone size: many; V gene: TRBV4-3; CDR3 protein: CASSQDRGQPQHF; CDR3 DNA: TGCGCCAGCAGCCAAGATCGAGGGCAGCCCCAGCATTTT
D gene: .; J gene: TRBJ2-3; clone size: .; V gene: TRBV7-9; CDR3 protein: CASSLGEYTQYF; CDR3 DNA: TGTGCCAGCAGCTTAGGGGAGTATACGCAGTATTTT
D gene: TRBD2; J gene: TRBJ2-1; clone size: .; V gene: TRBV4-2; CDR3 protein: CASSQDSASGGPYNEQFF; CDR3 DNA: TGTGCCAGCAGCCAAGATTCGGCTAGCGGGGGACCTTACAATGAGCAGTTCTTC
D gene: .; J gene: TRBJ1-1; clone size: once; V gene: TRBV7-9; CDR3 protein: CASSFAGTLNTEAFF; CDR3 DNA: TGTGCCAGCAGCTTCGCAGGGACGTTGAACACTGAAGCTTTCTTT
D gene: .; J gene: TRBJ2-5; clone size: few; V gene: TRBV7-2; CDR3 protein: CASSSAGWRETQYF; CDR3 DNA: TGTGCCAGCAGCTCCGCGGGTTGGCGGGAGACCCAGTACTTC
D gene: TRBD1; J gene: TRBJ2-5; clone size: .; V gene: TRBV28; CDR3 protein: CASSAWDREETQYF; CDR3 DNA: TGTGCCAGCAGTGCTTGGGACAGGGAAGAGACCCAGTACTTC
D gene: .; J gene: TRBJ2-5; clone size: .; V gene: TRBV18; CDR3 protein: CASSPNGGETQYF; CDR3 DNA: TGTGCCAGCTCACCCAACGGGGGAGAGACCCAGTACTTC
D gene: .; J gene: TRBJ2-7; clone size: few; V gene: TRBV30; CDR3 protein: CAWSVRISYEQYF; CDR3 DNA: TGTGCCTGGAGTGTCCGCATCTCCTACGAGCAGTACTTC
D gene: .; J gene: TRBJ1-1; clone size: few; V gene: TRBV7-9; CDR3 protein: CAVEDSRTEAFF; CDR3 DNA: TGTGCCGTCGAGGACAGTCGCACTGAAGCTTTCTTT
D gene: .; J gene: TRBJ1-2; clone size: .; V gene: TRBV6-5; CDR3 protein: CASSYSHSGNYGYTF; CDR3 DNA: TGTGCCAGCAGTTACTCGCACTCAGGGAACTATGGCTACACCTTC
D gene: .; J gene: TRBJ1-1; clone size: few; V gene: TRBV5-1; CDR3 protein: CASSLAEGRGAFF; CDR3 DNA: TGCGCCAGCAGCTTGGCCGAGGGGCGGGGTGCTTTCTTT
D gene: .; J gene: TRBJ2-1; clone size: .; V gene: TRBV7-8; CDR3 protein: CASSLDAGVDEQFF; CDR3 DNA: TGTGCCAGCAGCTTAGACGCAGGGGTCGATGAGCAGTTCTTC
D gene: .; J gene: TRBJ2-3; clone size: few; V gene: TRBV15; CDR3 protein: CATGAGLTDTQYF; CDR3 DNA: TGTGCCACCGGGGCGGGACTTACAGATACGCAGTATTTT
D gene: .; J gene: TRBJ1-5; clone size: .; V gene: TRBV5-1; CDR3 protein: CASSAGYNQPQHF; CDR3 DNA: TGCGCCAGCAGCGCGGGATACAATCAGCCCCAGCATTTT
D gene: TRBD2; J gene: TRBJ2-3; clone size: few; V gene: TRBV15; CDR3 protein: CATSPWASGTSDTQYF; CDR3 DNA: TGTGCCACCAGCCCCTGGGCTAGCGGGACATCAGATACGCAGTATTTT
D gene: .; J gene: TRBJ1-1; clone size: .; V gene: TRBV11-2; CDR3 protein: CASSLGSSSEAFF; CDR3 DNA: TGTGCCAGCAGCTTAGGCAGCTCCTCCGAAGCTTTCTTT
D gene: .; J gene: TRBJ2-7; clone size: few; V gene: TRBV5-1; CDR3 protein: CASSSSGTQDEQYF; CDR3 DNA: TGCGCCAGCAGCAGTTCCGGGACTCAGGACGAGCAGTACTTC
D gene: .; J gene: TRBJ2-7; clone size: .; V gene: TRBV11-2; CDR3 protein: CASSLEGREGRQYF; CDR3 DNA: TGTGCCAGCAGCTTAGAGGGCCGTGAAGGGAGGCAGTACTTC
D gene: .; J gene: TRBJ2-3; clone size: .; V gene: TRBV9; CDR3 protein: CASSVDPGGALTDTQYF; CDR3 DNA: TGTGCCAGCAGCGTAGATCCTGGGGGGGCCCTCACAGATACGCAGTATTTT
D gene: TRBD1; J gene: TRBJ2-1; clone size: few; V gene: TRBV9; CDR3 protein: CASSVEIQGAVNEQFF; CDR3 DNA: TGTGCCAGCAGCGTCGAAATACAGGGGGCAGTGAATGAGCAGTTCTTC
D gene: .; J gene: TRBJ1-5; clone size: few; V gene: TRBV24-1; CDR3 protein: CATGESGNQPQHF; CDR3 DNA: TGTGCCACAGGGGAGTCGGGCAATCAGCCCCAGCATTTT
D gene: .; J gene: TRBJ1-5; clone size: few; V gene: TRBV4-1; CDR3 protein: CASSQVGVWPQHF; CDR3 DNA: TGCGCCAGCAGCCAAGTAGGAGTTTGGCCCCAGCATTTT
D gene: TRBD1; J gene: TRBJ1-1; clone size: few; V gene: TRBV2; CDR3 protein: CASSLTGTSYEAFF; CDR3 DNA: TGTGCCAGCAGTCTGACAGGGACCTCCTATGAAGCTTTCTTT